This T cell receptor beta chain is from a study of T cell responses to AZD1222 COVID-19 vaccine. Overall study results and limits: Once two AZD1222 doses were given, Spike-specific TCR breadth and depth went up. Unmutated variant regions are reportedly the target of nearly half of TCRs that are spike-specific. Without day 14 samples, only post-peak T cell repertoires were studied. Donors in the cohort were predominantly white British and more often female, and clonal diversity was possibly underestimated.

Concerning this clone: Its antigen is unknown.

V dropped 0 bases and J dropped 7; count of bases not matched to a gene: 8. The CDR3 consists of 15 residues. In germline, CDR1 is MNHEY, CDR2 SVGAGI. Clones were read by immunoSEQ multiplex PCR, and TCRdb kept only the in-frame ones, dropping some. The data show 130,000 to 150,000 clones, 70% to 90% seen once. The clonotype comes from an adult who received the MenACWY meningococcal vaccine as a control. The V gene is TRBV6-5, the J gene TRBJ2-7, with 8 bases fitting TRBD2. This specimen consisted of peripheral blood, obtained 28 days after the second dose of the MenACWY control vaccine. CDR3 bases: TGTGCCAGCAGTTACTCCAGGAGCCAGCGGGAGGAGCAGTACTTC. Protein product: CASSYSRSQREEQYF.